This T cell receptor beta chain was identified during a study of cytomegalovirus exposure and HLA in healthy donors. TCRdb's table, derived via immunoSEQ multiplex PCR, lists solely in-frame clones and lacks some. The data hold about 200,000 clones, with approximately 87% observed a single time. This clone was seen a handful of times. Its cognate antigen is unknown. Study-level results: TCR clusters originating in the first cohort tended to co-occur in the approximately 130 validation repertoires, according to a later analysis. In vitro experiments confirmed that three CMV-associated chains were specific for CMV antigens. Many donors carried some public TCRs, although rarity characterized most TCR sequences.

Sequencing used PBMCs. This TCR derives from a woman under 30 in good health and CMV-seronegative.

This CDR3 reads CASSQGTSGDTQYF. CDR3 nucleotides: TGTGCCAGCAGCCAAGGGACTAGCGGGGATACGCAGTATTTT. The chain recombines TRBV4-2 with TRBJ2-3, with 11 bases aligning to TRBD2. The CDR3 runs to 14 residues. Germline assignment: CDR1 LGHNA and CDR2 YNFKEQ. The ends lost 1 base at V and 6 bases at J; junction bases unmatched: 0.